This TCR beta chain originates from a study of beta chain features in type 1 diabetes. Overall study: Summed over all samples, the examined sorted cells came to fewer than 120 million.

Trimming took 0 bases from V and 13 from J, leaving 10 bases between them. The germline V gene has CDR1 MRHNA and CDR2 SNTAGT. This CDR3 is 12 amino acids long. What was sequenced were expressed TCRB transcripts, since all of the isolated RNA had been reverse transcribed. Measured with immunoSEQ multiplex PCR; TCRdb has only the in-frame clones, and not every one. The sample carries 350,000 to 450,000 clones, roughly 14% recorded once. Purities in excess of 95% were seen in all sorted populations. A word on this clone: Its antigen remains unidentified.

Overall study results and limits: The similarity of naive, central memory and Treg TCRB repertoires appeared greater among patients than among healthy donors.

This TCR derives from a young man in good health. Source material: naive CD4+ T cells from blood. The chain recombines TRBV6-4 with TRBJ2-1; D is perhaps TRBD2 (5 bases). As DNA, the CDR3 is TGTGCCAGCAGTGACTCGAAAACGGGACAGTTCTTC. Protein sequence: CASSDSKTGQFF.